Reported below is one T cell receptor (beta chain). No antigen is known for it. TCRdb keeps only in-frame clones here, not all; method: immunoSEQ multiplex PCR. The table has around 97,000 clones, 90% seen once. The germline gives CDR1 SNHLY, CDR2 FYNNEI. The CDR3 has 12 residues. Trimming took 7 bases from V and 3 from J, leaving 10 bases between them. The data were taken from a study of T cell responses to AZD1222 COVID-19 vaccine. Study conclusions and caveats: Compared with day 0, the breadth and depth of the Spike-specific TCR repertoire rose significantly after two doses of AZD1222. Vaccine-associated CD4 TCRs ranged over spike, dominating at 160-218 and 743-854. Repertoire sampling was restricted to post-peak T cell response timepoints. Clonal diversity may have been underestimated in mostly white British donors.

This receptor was identified in an adult in good health. The rearrangement joins TRBV2 to TRBJ2-7; D not certain. Sequencing used peripheral blood, obtained on day 0 of AZD1222 vaccination. In DNA, the CDR3 is TGTGCCAGCACGGTGACAAACTACGAGCAGTACTTC. This translates into CASTVTNYEQYF.